This note documents a single T cell receptor (beta chain) sequence. This sample was included in a study of cytomegalovirus exposure and HLA in healthy donors. The PCR had 60 Vbeta and 13 Jbeta primers. Only in-frame clones appear in the TCRdb table, and some are missing; sequencing was by immunoSEQ multiplex PCR. Seen here are 110,000 to 150,000 clones, around 80% observed once, and the top ten hold almost 2.5%. The sample was PBMCs. The receptor's source is a boy aged 2 to 9 in good health and CMV-seronegative.

CDR3 region: CASSAIADTQYF. In DNA form, the CDR3 reads TGTGCCAGCAGTGCTATAGCAGATACGCAGTATTTT. V is TRBV2 and J is TRBJ2-3; D not certain. The CDR3 sequence is 12 residues long. Germline CDR1 is SNHLY and CDR2 is FYNNEI. V was trimmed by 4 bases and J by 4 bases, leaving 6 bases between them.